This TCR beta chain was observed in a study of CD8+CD57+ T cells in acquired aplastic anemia. Trimming left V 7 bases short and J 0 bases short, with 15 bases between. In germline, CDR1 is ENHRY, CDR2 SYGVKD. There are 15 residues in the CDR3. Previously, flow cytometry had revealed CD8+CD57+ cell expansion in the patients chosen for sequencing. For CDR3 and TCR beta VDJ profiling, genomic DNA was the template used. TCRdb fed the reads into MiXCR, producing one record per CDR3 protein. The sample has 120,000 or so distinct CDR3 sequences, nearly 40% seen once. The sample consisted of sorted CD4+, CD8+, or CD8+CD57+ T cells (not recorded which) from PBMCs. The clonotype comes from a human donor with aplastic anemia. The rearrangement links TRBV10-3 to TRBJ1-2; D is possibly TRBD1 (5 bases). CDR3 DNA sequence: TGTGCCATCAATCCGGGGACCGCCACTAACTATGGCTACACCTTC. Its protein is CAINPGTATNYGYTF.